The 32 T cell receptor beta chains below were found in one sample sequenced in a study of blood T cell repertoires in COVID-19. This table comes from immunoSEQ multiplex PCR, and its TCRdb copy is limited to in-frame clones, with some not included. The profile shows about half a million clones, roughly 89% of them singletons. Sample: peripheral blood. The receptors here all came from a man between 18 and 29 years old with COVID-19, enrolled during active disease.

The chain employs TRBV29-1 and TRBJ2-5; TRBD2 matches 13 bases. CDR1 and CDR2 (germline): SQVTM, ANQGSEA. The CDR3 has 15 residues. J lost 4 bases, V lost 6 bases, and 8 bases had no gene match. Written as DNA, the CDR3 is TGCAGCGTGAAAGGGACTAGCGGGGACGGAGAGACCCAGTACTTC. Protein sequence: CSVKGTSGDGETQYF.

In DNA form, the CDR3 reads TGCGCCAGCAGCTACAGGGGGGACTACGAGCAGTACTTC. This sequence encodes CASSYRGDYEQYF. The V call is TRBV5-1, the J call TRBJ2-7; 8 bases are a match to TRBD1. Germline V gene sequence: CDR1 SGHRS, CDR2 YFSETQ. The CDR3 extends over 13 amino acids. After removal of 3 bases from V and 3 bases from J, the junction contained 2 bases not matched to a gene. Variable domain in full (rest from reference TRBV5-1 and TRBJ2-7): KAGVTQTPRYLIKTRGQQVTLSCSPISGHRSVSWYQQTPGQGLQFLFEYFSETQRNKGNFPGRFSGRQFSNSRSEMNVSTLELGDSALYLCASSYRGDYEQYFGPGTRLTVT.

The CDR3 loop is CSGGQGVSYEQYF. CDR3 bases: TGCAGCGGGGGACAGGGTGTCTCCTACGAGCAGTACTTC. The chain links TRBV29-1 to TRBJ2-7; 9 nucleotides match TRBD1. The CDR3 has 13 amino acids. With V trimmed by 7 bases and J by 0 bases, 4 bases remained unmatched. Germline-derived CDR1 and CDR2 are SQVTM and ANQGSEA.

V usage is TRBV2 and J usage is TRBJ1-3; no clear D. The germline CDR1 and CDR2 sequences are SNHLY and FYNNEI. With 3 bases removed from V and 0 bases from J, the gap between germline ends came to 12 bases. This CDR3 contains 16 residues. CDR3 coding DNA: TGTGCCAGCAGTGACTCGGTGGACTTCTCTGGAAACACCATATATTTT. Its protein product is CASSDSVDFSGNTIYF.

The rearrangement uses TRBV27 and TRBJ1-2, with 9 bases identical to TRBD1. The V and J ends lost 3 bases and 7 bases, in that order; junction bases with no gene match: 6. This CDR3 comprises 14 residues. CDR1 and CDR2 (germline): MNHEY, SMNVEV (reference sequence). CDR3 region: CASSFRDREGGYTF. CDR3 in DNA: TGTGCCAGCAGTTTCCGGGACAGGGAAGGTGGCTACACCTTC.

The CDR3 DNA reads TGTGCCAGCAGCTCACGAGCGGGAGGGAGCTCCTACGAGCAGTACTTC. It is translated as CASSSRAGGSSYEQYF. V and J are TRBV5-8 and TRBJ2-7, with 10 bases matching TRBD2. J was trimmed by 0 bases and V by 3 bases; bases with no gene match: 6. The CDR3 totals 16 residues. In germline, CDR1 is SGHTS, CDR2 YDEGEE.

The chain is built from TRBV2 and TRBJ1-2, with D perhaps TRBD1 (6 bases). Trimming stripped 4 bases from V and 3 bases from J, with 12 bases between. CDR1 is SNHLY and CDR2 is FYNNEI in the germline V gene. The CDR3 is 14 residues long. The CDR3 DNA sequence: TGTGCCAGCAGTGTAACAGGGTATGACTATGGCTACACCTTC. This translates into CASSVTGYDYGYTF.

The gene calls are TRBV18 and TRBJ1-1; the D gene is possibly TRBD1 (6 bases). The CDR3 contains 13 residues. Germline V CDR1 and CDR2: KGHSH, LQKENI. The V and J ends lost 6 bases and 6 bases respectively, with 14 bases between them. The chain's CDR3 is CASSPQQGPEAFF. The CDR3 DNA reads as TGTGCCAGCTCGCCCCAACAGGGCCCTGAAGCTTTCTTT.

This clone was found once. The chain links TRBV2 to TRBJ2-5; D gene uncertain. Between the trimmed V and J ends, which lost 3 bases and 7 bases, there was a span of 15 bases. CDR1 is SNHLY and CDR2 is FYNNEI in the germline V gene. This CDR3 contains 14 residues. The CDR3 loop is CASSDWSAMGTQYF. The CDR3 nucleotides are TGTGCCAGCAGTGACTGGAGTGCGATGGGGACCCAGTACTTC.

The rearrangement links TRBV19 to TRBJ1-5; D is unclear. CDR1 LNHDA and CDR2 SQIVND come from the germline V gene (reference sequence). V lost 10 bases and J 3 bases, leaving 13 bases between the germline ends. The length of the CDR3 is 13 residues. The CDR3, as DNA: TGTGCCACCAACGACAATTCCAATCAGCCCCAGCATTTT. Translation gives CATNDNSNQPQHF.

The rearrangement joins TRBV4-1 to TRBJ2-7, with 8 bases that match TRBD2. The CDR3 loop spans 17 amino acids. After removal of 1 base from V and 3 bases from J, the junction contained 11 bases not matched to a gene. CDR1 is MGHRA and CDR2 is YSYEKL in the germline V gene. This CDR3 reads CASSQVRREGQDYEQYF. CDR3 coding DNA: TGCGCCAGCAGCCAAGTACGACGGGAGGGACAAGACTACGAGCAGTACTTC.

CDR3 sequence: CASSRQGDYEQYF. The CDR3 region has the DNA TGTGCCAGCAGCCGACAGGGAGATTACGAGCAGTACTTC. The genes are TRBV5-5 and TRBJ2-7; 7 bases are a match to TRBD1. Germline lookup yields CDR1 SGHKS and CDR2 YYEKEE (reference sequence). V lost 4 bases, J lost 4 bases, and 5 bases stayed unmatched. This CDR3 has 13 residues.

This chain uses TRBV5-1 with TRBJ2-7, with 7 bases aligning to TRBD1. The trim removed 5 bases at V and 3 bases at J, leaving 2 bases unmatched. The CDR3 length is 12 residues. From germline, CDR1 is SGHRS and CDR2 YFSETQ. The CDR3 DNA reads as TGCGCCAGCAGTCGACAGGGCTACGAGCAGTACTTC. Protein sequence: CASSRQGYEQYF.

The V gene is TRBV7-9, the J gene TRBJ2-1, with unresolved D. This CDR3 is built from 14 residues. Germline V lookup: CDR1 SEHNR, CDR2 FQNEAQ (reference sequence). Trimming left V 2 bases short and J 0 bases short, with 5 bases between. The CDR3 sequence is CASSLHSSYNEQFF. In DNA form, the CDR3 reads TGTGCCAGCAGCTTACACAGCTCCTACAATGAGCAGTTCTTC.

The gene calls are TRBV18 and TRBJ1-1, with TRBD1 as a possible D gene (5 bases). CDR1 and CDR2 (germline): KGHSH, LQKENI. This CDR3 has 15 residues. Deletions cut 1 base from V and 7 bases from J, with 16 bases between. DNA for the CDR3: TGTGCCAGCTCACCACAAGGGATCGGGGGAGGTGAAGCTTTCTTT. Protein: CASSPQGIGGGEAFF.

Comments on this clone: Other DNA sequences in this sample translate to the same CDR3. This chain connects TRBV5-4 to TRBJ1-5; 7 bases are shared with TRBD1. From germline, CDR1 is SGHNT and CDR2 YYREEE (reference sequence). With V trimmed by 0 bases and J by 6 bases, 0 bases remained unmatched. The length of the CDR3 is 13 residues. CDR3 residues: CASSLDRGQPQHF. The CDR3 DNA reads TGTGCCAGCAGCTTGGACAGGGGTCAGCCCCAGCATTTT.

This clone showed up just once. V usage is TRBV5-4 and J usage is TRBJ2-3; 10 bases are a match to TRBD2. Trimming removed 1 base from V and 5 bases from J; junction bases left unmatched: 4. Germline CDR1 SGHNT, CDR2 YYREEE (reference sequence). The CDR3 is 15 amino acids. CDR3 residues: CASSLMGLARDTQYF. The CDR3 DNA follows: TGTGCCAGCAGCTTGATGGGACTAGCGCGAGATACGCAGTATTTT.

The rearrangement links TRBV19 to TRBJ1-2; 9 nucleotides match TRBD1. Germline V CDR1 and CDR2: LNHDA, SQIVND (reference sequence). The CDR3 loop spans 17 amino acids. Trimming at V came to 8 bases and at J to 3 bases, leaving 16 bases not matched to a gene. The CDR3 spells CASPRGQGTMGDYGYTF. As DNA, the CDR3 is TGTGCCAGTCCACGCGGACAGGGGACGATGGGTGACTATGGCTACACCTTC.

This clone came up once. The genes are TRBV3-1 (or the pseudogene TRBV3-2) and TRBJ2-3; 10 nucleotides match TRBD2. The V gene's germline CDR1 is LGHDT and CDR2 YNNKEL (reference sequence). V dropped 0 bases and J dropped 1; count of bases not matched to a gene: 1. The CDR3 has 16 amino acids. CDR3 loop: CASSQDLAGGTDTQYF. CDR3 DNA sequence: TGTGCCAGCAGCCAAGATCTAGCGGGGGGCACAGATACGCAGTATTTT.

The chain links TRBV12-1 to TRBJ1-6; the table gives TRBD1 as D, unverified against the DNA. TRBV12-1 is termed a pseudogene. The CDR3 is 15 amino acids. The CDR3 spells CASSFLLGQESPLHF. DNA for the CDR3: TGTGCCAGCAGCTTTCTTTTGGGACAGGAATCACCCCTCCACTTT.

The CDR3 DNA sequence: TGTGCCAGCAGCCAAGGGGACTATAGCTCCTACGAGCAGTACTTC. It yields the protein CASSQGDYSSYEQYF. V gene TRBV14 combines with J gene TRBJ2-7; 7 bases map to TRBD2. CDR1 and CDR2 (germline): SGHDN, FVKESK. The CDR3 has 15 residues. Trimming at V came to 1 base and at J to 0 bases, leaving 3 bases not matched to a gene.

This clone has a handful of counts. The chain is built from TRBV12-3 or TRBV12-4 and TRBJ1-2, with D possibly being TRBD1 (5 bases). The germline V and J ends were trimmed by 6 bases and 4 bases, with 12 bases remaining between them. CDR3 length equals 13 residues. The CDR3 bases are TGTGCCAGCAGGCCGACAGCCTTCTATGGCTACACCTTC. Protein: CASRPTAFYGYTF.

The sample holds a few counts of this clone. This sequence joins TRBV6-5 and TRBJ2-1, with D possibly TRBD1 on 6 matching bases. V shed 6 bases and J shed 2 bases, with 14 bases lying between them. CDR1 and CDR2 (germline): MNHEY, SVGAGI. CDR3 length equals 15 residues. CDR3 region: CASSDTGFTYNEQFF. CDR3 coding DNA: TGTGCCAGCAGCGATACAGGGTTTACCTACAATGAGCAGTTCTTC.

The chain's CDR3 is CASSQLAGVDEQYF. CDR3 coding DNA: TGCGCCAGCAGCCAACTAGCGGGAGTTGATGAGCAGTACTTC. The J gene is TRBJ2-7, the V gene TRBV5-1; 11 bases line up with TRBD2. This CDR3 is built from 14 residues. Germline lookup yields CDR1 SGHRS and CDR2 YFSETQ. The ends lost 4 bases at V and 7 bases at J; junction bases unmatched: 7.

This chain uses TRBV29-1 with TRBJ2-7; D might be TRBD1 (5 bases). CDR1 and CDR2 from the germline V gene are SQVTM and ANQGSEA. The V end lost 5 bases, the J end lost 5 bases, and 10 bases lay between the germline ends. This CDR3 is 11 amino acids long. In DNA form, the CDR3 reads TGCAGCGTTAAGAGCAGGGACGAGCAGTACTTC. Protein: CSVKSRDEQYF.

The chain carries TRBV27 and TRBJ2-7; D gene ambiguous. Germline V lookup: CDR1 MNHEY, CDR2 SMNVEV (reference sequence). V was clipped by 5 bases and J by 3 bases, with 17 bases between them. CDR3 length: 15 residues. CDR3 sequence reads: CASSPSHPGSYEQYF. The CDR3 nucleotides are TGTGCCAGCAGTCCCTCACACCCGGGTAGCTACGAGCAGTACTTC.

J is TRBJ2-2 and V is TRBV6-5; 8 nucleotides match TRBD2. The ends lost 2 bases at V and 5 bases at J; junction bases unmatched: 4. Germline V CDR1 and CDR2: MNHEY, SVGAGI. The CDR3 runs 15 residues. The CDR3 sequence is CASSYREGQTGELFF. CDR3 bases: TGTGCCAGCAGTTACCGGGAGGGCCAAACCGGGGAGCTGTTTTTT.

The rearrangement links TRBV27 to TRBJ1-1; a weak D match, TRBD1 (6 bases). This CDR3 is 14 amino acids long. Trimming cost V 6 bases and J 4 bases, with 15 bases left between them. Looked up from germline, CDR1 is MNHEY and CDR2 is SMNVEV (reference sequence). CDR3 loop: CASSYREGGTEAFF. The CDR3 region has the DNA TGTGCCAGCAGCTACAGGGAGGGGGGCACTGAAGCTTTCTTT.

V usage is TRBV4-1 and J usage is TRBJ2-5; D unresolved. V was pared by 2 bases and J by 7 bases, with 14 bases between. The CDR3 is 14 amino acids. Germline CDR1 is MGHRA and CDR2 is YSYEKL. CDR3 nucleotide sequence: TGCGCCAGCAGCCAACACACGGAACCGGGGACCCAGTACTTC. Translating gives CASSQHTEPGTQYF.

The chain combines TRBV5-1 with TRBJ2-1, with a tentative D call TRBD1 (5 bases). Trimming removed 3 bases at V and 9 bases at J, with 16 bases between. The CDR3 runs 14 residues. In germline, CDR1 is SGHRS, CDR2 YFSETQ. The CDR3 region is CASSSEYPQGEQFF. For the CDR3, the DNA is TGCGCCAGCAGCTCGGAGTATCCGCAGGGTGAGCAGTTCTTC.

The rearrangement uses TRBV29-1 and TRBJ2-3; tentatively, D is TRBD1 (6 bases). The CDR3 runs to 14 residues. Germline CDR1 reads SQVTM; CDR2 reads ANQGSEA. Trimming shortened V by 2 bases and J by 1 base, and 10 bases separated the two germline ends. CDR3 amino acids: CSVERKGGTDTQYF. As DNA, the CDR3 is TGCAGCGTTGAAAGGAAGGGGGGCACAGATACGCAGTATTTT.

The rearrangement uses TRBV19 and TRBJ2-3, with 8 bases that match TRBD2. This CDR3 has 15 amino acids. In germline, CDR1 is LNHDA, CDR2 SQIVND (reference sequence). V lost 6 bases, J lost 6 bases, and 11 bases stayed unmatched. The CDR3 DNA reads as TGTGCCAGTAGCTCCACTAGCGGCTCACATGATACGCAGTATTTT. Protein product: CASSSTSGSHDTQYF.